A selection of T cell receptor beta chains follows, all from one sample in a study of cytomegalovirus exposure and HLA in healthy donors. Clones were sequenced by immunoSEQ multiplex PCR, and TCRdb holds only the in-frame ones, with some missing. The sample carries 120,000 to 150,000 clones, less than 90% recorded once. Sequencing used PBMCs. Receptor source: a woman between 18 and 29 years old in good health and CMV-seropositive. Each CDR3 is given with its conserved first and last residue. The D gene is left open where the match is weak. Size is stated for part of the rows, as once, few or many counts, or as a class when the clone is expanded.

CDR3aa,CDR3nt,j_gene,v_gene,d_gene,abundance
CASRPAGGSSYEQYF,TGTGCCAGCAGACCAGCGGGAGGGTCTTCCTACGAGCAGTACTTC,TRBJ2-7,TRBV6-5,TRBD2,.
CASTLTVSNQPQHF,TGTGCCAGCACCTTGACTGTTAGCAATCAGCCCCAGCATTTT,TRBJ1-5,TRBV2,.,few
CASSLGEWNYEQYF,TGTGCCAGCAGCTTAGGGGAGTGGAACTACGAGCAGTACTTC,TRBJ2-7,TRBV7-9,.,.
CASSGGLRNDGQFF,TGTGCCAGCAGCGGCGGACTAAGGAACGATGGGCAGTTCTTC,TRBJ2-1,TRBV7-3,.,.
CASNRLAGESSYNEQFF,TGTGCCAGCAATCGATTGGCGGGAGAGAGCTCCTACAATGAGCAGTTCTTC,TRBJ2-1,TRBV2,TRBD2,.
CASSAQGSGYTF,TGTGCCAGCAGCGCGCAGGGTTCCGGCTACACCTTC,TRBJ1-2,TRBV9,.,.
CASSPGQDGRNIQYF,TGTGCCAGCAGCCCGGGACAGGACGGCAGAAACATTCAGTACTTC,TRBJ2-4,TRBV28,TRBD1,.
CASSLLQGAENAEAFF,TGTGCCAGCTCACTCCTACAGGGGGCGGAGAACGCTGAAGCTTTCTTT,TRBJ1-1,TRBV18,TRBD1,.
CASSEDTSGSYEQYF,TGTGCCAGCAGTGAAGACACTAGCGGGTCCTACGAGCAGTACTTC,TRBJ2-7,TRBV6-1,TRBD2,.
CASSLLRLAENTGELFF,TGTGCCAGCTCACTCCTAAGACTAGCGGAGAACACCGGGGAGCTGTTTTTT,TRBJ2-2,TRBV18,TRBD2,.
CAWSVAHEQFF,TGTGCCTGGAGTGTCGCGCATGAGCAGTTCTTC,TRBJ2-1,TRBV30,.,.
CASRGTGQSYGYTF,TGTGCCAGCAGGGGGACAGGGCAATCCTATGGCTACACCTTC,TRBJ1-2,TRBV6-1,TRBD1,.
CASSNLAGGTDTQYF,TGCGCCAGCAGCAACCTAGCGGGGGGCACAGATACGCAGTATTTT,TRBJ2-3,TRBV5-1,TRBD2,.
CAWRGSWETQYF,TGTGCCTGGAGGGGGAGCTGGGAGACCCAGTACTTC,TRBJ2-5,TRBV30,.,.
CASSHPSGDYSNTGELFF,TGCGCCAGCAGCCACCCTAGCGGGGACTATTCGAACACCGGGGAGCTGTTTTTT,TRBJ2-2,TRBV4-1,TRBD2,once
CASSPLGQGPYEQYF,TGTGCCAGCTCACCACTGGGGCAGGGGCCCTACGAGCAGTACTTC,TRBJ2-7,TRBV18,.,.
CASSEPGDYNEKLFF,TGTGCCAGCAGTGAGCCAGGGGACTATAATGAAAAACTGTTTTTT,TRBJ1-4,TRBV6-1,.,.
CATSRRDRVAEAFF,TGTGCCACCAGCAGGAGGGACAGGGTCGCTGAAGCTTTCTTT,TRBJ1-1,TRBV15,TRBD1,.
CASSLLELGDTGELFF,TGTGCCAGCAGCTTGCTGGAATTAGGAGACACCGGGGAGCTGTTTTTT,TRBJ2-2,TRBV5-6,.,.
CASSDRGRQETQYF,TGCGCCAGCAGTGACAGGGGGCGACAGGAGACCCAGTACTTC,TRBJ2-5,TRBV10-2,TRBD1,.
CASSLAGDTYEQYF,TGTGCCAGCAGCTTAGCAGGGGATACCTACGAGCAGTACTTC,TRBJ2-7,TRBV7-2,.,.
CASSLAGTGAYEQYF,TGTGCCAGCAGCTTGGCCGGGACAGGGGCCTACGAGCAGTACTTC,TRBJ2-7,TRBV5-6,TRBD1,once
CASSSNVQVAGYTF,TGCGCCAGCAGCTCTAACGTACAGGTTGCTGGCTACACCTTC,TRBJ1-2,TRBV5-1,.,.
CAWVTGGHASGNTIYF,TGTGCCTGGGTAACAGGGGGCCACGCCTCTGGAAACACCATATATTTT,TRBJ1-3,TRBV30,TRBD1,.
CASSTDLERYPYEQYF,TGTGCCAGCAGCACAGATCTAGAGCGGTACCCCTACGAGCAGTACTTC,TRBJ2-7,TRBV7-9,.,.
CASSQGSGASTTDTQYF,TGTGCCAGCAGCCAAGGATCGGGAGCGTCCACCACAGATACGCAGTATTTT,TRBJ2-3,TRBV4-2,.,.
CASSVRVSEQYF,TGTGCCAGCAGCGTGAGAGTCTCCGAGCAGTACTTC,TRBJ2-7,TRBV7-8,.,.
CASTTSRNNYGYTF,TGTGCCAGCACCACGTCCAGGAACAACTATGGCTACACCTTC,TRBJ1-2,TRBV18,.,once
CASSISGRQSNEQYF,TGTGCCAGCAGCATTAGCGGGAGGCAATCTAACGAGCAGTACTTC,TRBJ2-7,TRBV9,TRBD2,.
CASSLLAGSREQYF,TGTGCCAGCAGTTTATTAGCGGGGAGTAGAGAGCAGTACTTC,TRBJ2-7,TRBV27,TRBD2,.
CASSKGDREGDTQYF,TGCGCCAGCAGCAAAGGGGACAGGGAGGGAGATACGCAGTATTTT,TRBJ2-3,TRBV5-1,TRBD1,.
CASGHNKYEQYF,TGCGCCAGCGGACATAATAAATACGAGCAGTACTTC,TRBJ2-7,TRBV10-2,.,.
CASRGTGGYGYTF,TGTGCCAGCAGAGGGACAGGGGGATACGGCTACACCTTC,TRBJ1-2,TRBV27,TRBD1,once
CASSDILAGASYNEQFF,TGTGCCAGCAGCGACATCTTAGCGGGGGCTTCATACAATGAGCAGTTCTTC,TRBJ2-1,TRBV5-4,TRBD2,.
CSVAGNYGYTF,TGCAGCGTTGCCGGGAACTATGGCTACACCTTC,TRBJ1-2,TRBV29-1,.,.
CASSQATATDTQYF,TGCGCCAGCAGCCAGGCGACAGCCACAGATACGCAGTATTTT,TRBJ2-3,TRBV4-1,.,.
CASSPLGGQGASGGTYEQYF,TGCGCCAGCAGCCCACTTGGAGGACAGGGGGCTAGCGGGGGGACCTACGAGCAGTACTTC,TRBJ2-7,TRBV5-1,.,.
CASSYSDRGPAGELFF,TGTGCCAGCAGTTACTCGGACAGGGGGCCGGCCGGGGAGCTGTTTTTT,TRBJ2-2,TRBV6-5,TRBD1,once
CASSYGTSGGEETQYF,TGCGCCAGCAGCTATGGGACTAGCGGGGGGGAAGAGACCCAGTACTTC,TRBJ2-5,TRBV5-1,TRBD2,.
CASSYSTAPGNTIYF,TGTGCCAGCAGTTACTCGACTGCCCCTGGAAACACCATATATTTT,TRBJ1-3,TRBV6-5,.,.
CASSDPGDRTYEQYF,TGTGCCAGTTCCGATCCGGGAGATCGTACCTACGAGCAGTACTTC,TRBJ2-7,TRBV19,.,.
CASSLGAGGYNEQFF,TGTGCTAGCAGCTTAGGAGCGGGAGGCTACAATGAGCAGTTCTTC,TRBJ2-1,TRBV7-7,TRBD2,.
CASGRGAGQPQHF,TGTGCCAGCGGCAGGGGGGCTGGTCAGCCCCAGCATTTT,TRBJ1-5,TRBV5-5,TRBD1,.
CASSVSPGTGGYGYTF,TGTGCCAGCAGCGTTTCCCCCGGGACAGGGGGGTATGGCTACACCTTC,TRBJ1-2,TRBV9,TRBD1,.
CASSPKGTGTGDYEQYF,TGCGCCAGCAGCCCCAAGGGGACCGGGACAGGGGATTACGAGCAGTACTTC,TRBJ2-7,TRBV4-1,TRBD1,once
CAWSAQPSGALTDTQYF,TGTGCCTGGAGTGCCCAACCTAGCGGGGCCCTCACAGATACGCAGTATTTT,TRBJ2-3,TRBV30,TRBD2,.
CASTSDRVNEKLFF,TGTGCCAGCACTTCGGACAGGGTTAATGAAAAACTGTTTTTT,TRBJ1-4,TRBV2,TRBD1,.
CASSIGSRSLTDTQYF,TGCGCCAGCAGCATAGGGAGTCGCAGCCTCACAGATACGCAGTATTTT,TRBJ2-3,TRBV5-1,.,.
CASSFVGLARETQYF,TGTGCCAGCAGCTTTGTCGGGCTAGCACGCGAGACCCAGTACTTC,TRBJ2-5,TRBV5-6,.,.
CASSFLMGGAKTYNEQFF,TGTGCCAGCAGTTTTTTGATGGGCGGGGCGAAGACCTACAATGAGCAGTTCTTC,TRBJ2-1,TRBV27,.,.
CACSTLYNEQFF,TGTGCCTGTTCCACTCTGTACAATGAGCAGTTCTTC,TRBJ2-1,TRBV30,.,.
CASSYLGGQNTGELFF,TGTGCCAGCAGCTATTTGGGGGGGCAGAACACCGGGGAGCTGTTTTTT,TRBJ2-2,TRBV5-6,.,once
CASSLLGTGGEKLFF,TGTGCCAGCAGTTTACTAGGGACTGGCGGAGAAAAACTGTTTTTT,TRBJ1-4,TRBV28,.,.
CASSMIRGIKNIQYF,TGTGCCAGTAGTATGATCAGGGGGATCAAAAACATTCAGTACTTC,TRBJ2-4,TRBV19,TRBD1,.
CASSLAQGYYGYTF,TGTGCCAGCAGCTTAGCACAGGGGTACTATGGCTACACCTTC,TRBJ1-2,TRBV7-8,TRBD1,.
CASTQGAPGDTQYF,TGTGCCAGTACCCAGGGGGCGCCCGGAGATACGCAGTATTTT,TRBJ2-3,TRBV19,TRBD1,.
CASSLDLGGGEKLFF,TGTGCCAGCAGCTTAGATCTGGGCGGAGGGGAAAAACTGTTTTTT,TRBJ1-4,TRBV11-3,.,.
CASSTRTGVHEQYF,TGTGCCAGCAGCACCCGGACAGGTGTCCACGAGCAGTACTTC,TRBJ2-7,TRBV7-2,TRBD1,.
CASSERAGGGADTQYF,TGTGCCAGCAGTGAGCGAGCGGGAGGGGGCGCAGATACGCAGTATTTT,TRBJ2-3,TRBV2,TRBD2,.